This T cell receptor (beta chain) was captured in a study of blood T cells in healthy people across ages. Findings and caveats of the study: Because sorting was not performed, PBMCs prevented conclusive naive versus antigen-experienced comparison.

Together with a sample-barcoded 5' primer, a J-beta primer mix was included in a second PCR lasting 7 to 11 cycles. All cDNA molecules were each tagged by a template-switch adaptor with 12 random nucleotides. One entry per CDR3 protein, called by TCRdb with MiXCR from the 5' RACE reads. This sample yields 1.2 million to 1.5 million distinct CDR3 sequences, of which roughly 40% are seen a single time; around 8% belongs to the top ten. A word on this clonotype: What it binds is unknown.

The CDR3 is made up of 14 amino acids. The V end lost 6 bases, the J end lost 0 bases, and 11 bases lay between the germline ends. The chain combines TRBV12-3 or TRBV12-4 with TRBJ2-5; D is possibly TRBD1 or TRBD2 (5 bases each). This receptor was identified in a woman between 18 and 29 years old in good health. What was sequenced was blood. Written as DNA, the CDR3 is TGTGCCAGCAGGTACGGGACCAACCAAGAGACCCAGTACTTC. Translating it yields CASRYGTNQETQYF.